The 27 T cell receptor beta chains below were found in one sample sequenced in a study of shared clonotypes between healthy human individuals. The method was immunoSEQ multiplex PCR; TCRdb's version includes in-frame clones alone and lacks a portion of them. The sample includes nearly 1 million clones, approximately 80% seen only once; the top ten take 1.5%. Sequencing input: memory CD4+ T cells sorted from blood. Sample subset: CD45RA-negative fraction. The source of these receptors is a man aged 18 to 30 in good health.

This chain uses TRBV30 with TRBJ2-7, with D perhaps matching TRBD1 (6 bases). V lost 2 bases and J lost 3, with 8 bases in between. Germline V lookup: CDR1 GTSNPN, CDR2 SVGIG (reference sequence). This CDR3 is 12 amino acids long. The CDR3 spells CAWSTGNYEQYF. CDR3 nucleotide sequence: TGTGCCTGGAGTACAGGGAACTACGAGCAGTACTTC.

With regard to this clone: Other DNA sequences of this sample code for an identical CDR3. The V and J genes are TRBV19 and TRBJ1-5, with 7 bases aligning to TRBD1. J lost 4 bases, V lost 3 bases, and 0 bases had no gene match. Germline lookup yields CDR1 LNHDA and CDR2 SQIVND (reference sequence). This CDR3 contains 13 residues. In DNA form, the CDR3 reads TGTGCCAGTAGTATCAGGGGGAATCAGCCCCAGCATTTT. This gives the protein CASSIRGNQPQHF.

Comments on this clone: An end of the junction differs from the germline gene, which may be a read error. CDR3 bases: TGTGCCACCAGTTCAACCTCTGGAAACACCATATATTTT. Amino acids: CATSSTSGNTIYF. The V gene is TRBV28, the J gene TRBJ1-3; D not certain. CDR1 is MDHEN, CDR2 SYDVKM, per germline. This CDR3 is built from 13 residues.

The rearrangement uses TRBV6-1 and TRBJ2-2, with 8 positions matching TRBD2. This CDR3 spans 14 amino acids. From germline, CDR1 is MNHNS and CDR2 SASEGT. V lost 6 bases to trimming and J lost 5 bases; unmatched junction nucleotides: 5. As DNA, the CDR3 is TGTGCCAGCAGAATACTAGCGGAAACCGGGGAGCTGTTTTTT. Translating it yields CASRILAETGELFF.

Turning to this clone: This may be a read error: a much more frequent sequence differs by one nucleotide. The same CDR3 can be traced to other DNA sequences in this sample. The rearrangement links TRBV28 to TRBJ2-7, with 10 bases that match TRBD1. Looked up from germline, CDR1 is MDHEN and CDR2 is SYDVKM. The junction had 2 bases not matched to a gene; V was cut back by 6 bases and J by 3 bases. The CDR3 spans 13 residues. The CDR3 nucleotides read TGTGCCAGCAGCCGGACAGGGGGCTACGAGCAGTACTTC. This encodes CASSRTGGYEQYF.

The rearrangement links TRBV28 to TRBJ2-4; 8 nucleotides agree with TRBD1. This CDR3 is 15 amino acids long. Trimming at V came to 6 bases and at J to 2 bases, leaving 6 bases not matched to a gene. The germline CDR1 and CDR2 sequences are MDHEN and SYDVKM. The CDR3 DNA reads TGTGCCAGCAGCAAGACAGGGGTCACCAAAAACATTCAGTACTTC. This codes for CASSKTGVTKNIQYF.

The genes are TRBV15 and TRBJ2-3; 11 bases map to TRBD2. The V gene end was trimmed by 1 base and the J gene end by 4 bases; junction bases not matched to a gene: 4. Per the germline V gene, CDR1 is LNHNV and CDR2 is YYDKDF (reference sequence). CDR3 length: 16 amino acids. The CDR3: CATSRGASGGPDTQYF. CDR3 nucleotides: TGTGCCACCAGCAGAGGGGCTAGCGGGGGGCCAGATACGCAGTATTTT.

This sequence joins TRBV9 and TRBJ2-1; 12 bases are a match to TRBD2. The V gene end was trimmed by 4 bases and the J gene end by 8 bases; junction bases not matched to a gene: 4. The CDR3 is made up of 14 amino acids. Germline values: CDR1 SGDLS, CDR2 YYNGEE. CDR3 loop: CASSPRLAGDEQFF. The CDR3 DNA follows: TGTGCCAGCAGCCCCCGACTAGCGGGGGATGAGCAGTTCTTC.

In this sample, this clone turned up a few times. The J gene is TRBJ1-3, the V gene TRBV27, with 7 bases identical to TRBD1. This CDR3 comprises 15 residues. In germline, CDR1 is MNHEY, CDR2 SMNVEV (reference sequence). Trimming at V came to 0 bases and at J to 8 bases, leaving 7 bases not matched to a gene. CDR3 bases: TGTGCCAGCAGTTTATCTCCGGCAGGGGGGGACACCATATATTTT. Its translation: CASSLSPAGGDTIYF.

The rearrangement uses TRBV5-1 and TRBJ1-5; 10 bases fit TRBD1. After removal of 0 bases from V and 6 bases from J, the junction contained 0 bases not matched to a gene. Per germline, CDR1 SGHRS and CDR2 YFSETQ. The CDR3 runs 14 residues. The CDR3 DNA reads TGCGCCAGCAGCTTGGGGACAGGGGGTCAGCCCCAGCATTTT. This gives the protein CASSLGTGGQPQHF.

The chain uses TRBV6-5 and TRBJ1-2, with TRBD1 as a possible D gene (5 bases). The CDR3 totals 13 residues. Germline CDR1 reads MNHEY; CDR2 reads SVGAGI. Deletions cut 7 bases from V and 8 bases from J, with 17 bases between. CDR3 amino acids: CASTHMGGTGYTF. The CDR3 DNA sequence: TGTGCCAGCACCCACATGGGAGGGACCGGCTACACCTTC.

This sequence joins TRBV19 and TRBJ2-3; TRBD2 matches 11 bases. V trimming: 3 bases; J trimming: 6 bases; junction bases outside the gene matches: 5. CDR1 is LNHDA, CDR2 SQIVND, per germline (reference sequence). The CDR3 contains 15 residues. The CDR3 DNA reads TGTGCCAGTAGTATGCCTAGCGGGAGGAAGGATACGCAGTATTTT. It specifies CASSMPSGRKDTQYF.

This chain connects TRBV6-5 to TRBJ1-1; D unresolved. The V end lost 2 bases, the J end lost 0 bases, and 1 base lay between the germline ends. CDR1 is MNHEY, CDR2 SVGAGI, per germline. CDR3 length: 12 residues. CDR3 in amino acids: CASSYLNTEAFF. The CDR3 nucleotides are TGTGCCAGCAGTTACCTGAACACTGAAGCTTTCTTT.

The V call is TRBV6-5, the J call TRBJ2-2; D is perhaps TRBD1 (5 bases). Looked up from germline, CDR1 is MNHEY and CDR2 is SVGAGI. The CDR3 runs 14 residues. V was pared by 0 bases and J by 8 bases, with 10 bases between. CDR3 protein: CASSYSLGDGELFF. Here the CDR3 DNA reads TGTGCCAGCAGTTACTCGCTAGGGGATGGGGAGCTGTTTTTT.

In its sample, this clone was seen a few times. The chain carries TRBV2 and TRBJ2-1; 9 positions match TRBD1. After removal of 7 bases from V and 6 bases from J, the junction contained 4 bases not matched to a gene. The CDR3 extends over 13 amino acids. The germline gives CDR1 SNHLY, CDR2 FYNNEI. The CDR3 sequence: CASTGDRVNEQFF. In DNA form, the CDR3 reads TGTGCCAGCACTGGGGACAGGGTCAATGAGCAGTTCTTC.

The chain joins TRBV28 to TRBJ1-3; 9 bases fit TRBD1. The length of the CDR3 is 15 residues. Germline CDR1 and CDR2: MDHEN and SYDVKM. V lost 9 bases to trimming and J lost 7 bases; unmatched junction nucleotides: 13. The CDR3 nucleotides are TGTGCCAGTTTTACAGGGGGCAAAGGATCCAACACCATATATTTT. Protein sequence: CASFTGGKGSNTIYF.

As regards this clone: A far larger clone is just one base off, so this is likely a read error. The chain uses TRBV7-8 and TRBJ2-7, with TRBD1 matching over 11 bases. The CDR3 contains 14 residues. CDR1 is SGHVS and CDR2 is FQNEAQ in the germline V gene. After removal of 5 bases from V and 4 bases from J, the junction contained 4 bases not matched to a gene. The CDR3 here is CASSPGTGGYEQYF. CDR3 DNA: TGTGCCAGCAGCCCCGGGACAGGGGGTTACGAGCAGTACTTC.

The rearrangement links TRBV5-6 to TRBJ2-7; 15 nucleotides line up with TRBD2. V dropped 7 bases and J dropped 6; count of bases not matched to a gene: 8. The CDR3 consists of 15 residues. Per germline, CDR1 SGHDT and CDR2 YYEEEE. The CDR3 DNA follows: TGTGCCAGCGCCGGACTAGCGGGAGGGCCAGGCGAGCAGTACTTC. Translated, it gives CASAGLAGGPGEQYF.

As DNA, the CDR3 is TGTGCCAGCAGCCTATTCGGCGGAGGACAGGGGAACACCGGGGAGCTGTTTTTT. Translating gives CASSLFGGGQGNTGELFF. The chain carries TRBV4-2 and TRBJ2-2; 8 bases align to TRBD1. The CDR3 extends over 18 amino acids. In germline, CDR1 is LGHNA, CDR2 YNFKEQ. The trim removed 4 bases at V and 1 base at J, leaving 11 bases unmatched.

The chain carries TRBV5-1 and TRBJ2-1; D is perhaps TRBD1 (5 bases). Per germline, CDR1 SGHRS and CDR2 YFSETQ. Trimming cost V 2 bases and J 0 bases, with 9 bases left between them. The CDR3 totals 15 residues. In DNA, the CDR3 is TGCGCCAGCAGCTTTGGAACAGGCTCCTACAATGAGCAGTTCTTC. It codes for CASSFGTGSYNEQFF.

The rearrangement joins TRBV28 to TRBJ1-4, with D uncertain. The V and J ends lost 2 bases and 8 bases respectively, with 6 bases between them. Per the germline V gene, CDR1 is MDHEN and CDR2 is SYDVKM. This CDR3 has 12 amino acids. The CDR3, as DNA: TGTGCCAGCAGTTTAGAGTGGGAAAAACTGTTTTTT. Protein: CASSLEWEKLFF.

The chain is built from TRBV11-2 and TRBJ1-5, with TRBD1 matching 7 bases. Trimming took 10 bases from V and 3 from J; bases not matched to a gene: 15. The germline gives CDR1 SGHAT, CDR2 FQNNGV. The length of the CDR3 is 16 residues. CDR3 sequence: CATPLGQILYNQPQHF. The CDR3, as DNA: TGTGCCACCCCTCTGGGACAGATTCTTTACAATCAGCCCCAGCATTTT.

The CDR3 region is CASTPRTGNTGELFF. The CDR3 nucleotides are TGTGCCAGCACTCCCCGGACAGGGAACACCGGGGAGCTGTTTTTT. The J gene is TRBJ2-2, the V gene TRBV13; TRBD1 matches at 7 bases. After removal of 7 bases from V and 1 base from J, the junction contained 6 bases not matched to a gene. The length of the CDR3 is 15 residues. Germline V lookup: CDR1 PRHDT, CDR2 FYEKMQ (reference sequence).

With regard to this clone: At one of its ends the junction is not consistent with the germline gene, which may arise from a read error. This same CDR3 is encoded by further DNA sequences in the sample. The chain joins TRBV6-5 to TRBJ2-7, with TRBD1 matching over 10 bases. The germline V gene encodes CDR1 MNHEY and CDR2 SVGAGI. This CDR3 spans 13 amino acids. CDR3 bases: TGCGCCGTTAGGACAGGGGGAAAAAGAGAGCAGTACTTC. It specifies CAVRTGGKREQYF.

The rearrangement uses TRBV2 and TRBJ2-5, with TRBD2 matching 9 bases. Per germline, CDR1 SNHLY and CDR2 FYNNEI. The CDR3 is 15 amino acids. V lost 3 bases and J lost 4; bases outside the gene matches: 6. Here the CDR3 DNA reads TGTGCCAGCAGTGACCGAGGCGGGGGGGTAGAGACCCAGTACTTC. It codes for CASSDRGGGVETQYF.

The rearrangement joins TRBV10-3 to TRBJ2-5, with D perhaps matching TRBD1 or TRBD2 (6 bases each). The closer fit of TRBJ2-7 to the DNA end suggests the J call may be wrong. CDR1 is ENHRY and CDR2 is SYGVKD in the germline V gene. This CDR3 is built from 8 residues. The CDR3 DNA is TGTGGGGGGGCCGAGCAGTACTTC. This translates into CGGAEQYF.

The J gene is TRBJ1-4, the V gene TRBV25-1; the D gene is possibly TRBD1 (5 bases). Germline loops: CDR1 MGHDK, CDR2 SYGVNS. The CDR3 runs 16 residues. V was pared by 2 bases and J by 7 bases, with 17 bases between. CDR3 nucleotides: TGTGCCAGCAGTGAAGGGGTTAAGGGAAGGGGTGAAAAACTGTTTTTT. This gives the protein CASSEGVKGRGEKLFF.